This entry describes one TCR beta chain. This sample was taken from a study of T cell changes during pregnancy in multiple sclerosis. The CDR3 has 16 amino acids. With 0 bases clipped from V and 4 bases from J, the junction kept 7 bases outside the gene matches. Germline assignment: CDR1 SGDLS and CDR2 YYNGEE. The method was immunoSEQ multiplex PCR; TCRdb's version includes in-frame clones alone and lacks a portion of them. The data hold approximately 80,000 clones, with 85% to 95% observed a single time. The TCR comes from a female donor with multiple sclerosis, enrolled in a pregnancy study. This rearrangement joins TRBV9 to TRBJ2-1, with 7 bases matching TRBD2. The input for sequencing was peripheral blood, taken in the third trimester of pregnancy. CDR3 in DNA: TGTGCCAGCAGCGTAGCTGGCGGGGGAGCTTACAATGAGCAGTTCTTC. This codes for CASSVAGGGAYNEQFF.